The T cell receptor beta chain under discussion was sequenced for a study of graft-versus-host responses after intestinal transplantation. About the research overall: The transplants performed in recipients were multivisceral, liver-intestinal, or isolated intestinal. After anti-thymocyte globulin induction, recipients took tacrolimus and steroids for two to three years. General observations from the study: Allografts carried high graft-versus-host to host-versus-graft clonal ratios in patients having graft-donor T cell macrochimerism. There were GvH clones found in recipient marrow, and some of them appeared first in ileum or blood.

The CDR3 extends over 14 amino acids. CDR1 is SGHDT and CDR2 is YYEEEE in the germline V gene. Trimming took 2 bases from V and 1 from J, leaving 7 bases between them. Concerning this clone: Antigen unknown.

TCRdb's table, derived via immunoSEQ multiplex PCR, lists solely in-frame clones and lacks some. The data hold around 24,000 clones, with more than 75% observed a single time. J is TRBJ1-3 and V is TRBV5-6; no firm D call. This material consisted of unstimulated CD8+ T cells sorted from spleen or lymph node cells, taken before transplant. This clonotype was obtained from a human donor who was the organ donor for an intestinal transplant. The DNA of the CDR3 is TGTGCCAGCAGCTTCTCGGGGTCTGGAAACACCATATATTTT. Its protein is CASSFSGSGNTIYF.